The present T cell receptor beta chain was sequenced within a study of vaccination and CD4 T cells after COVID-19. This CDR3 spans 14 amino acids. Germline assignment: CDR1 SNHLY and CDR2 FYNNEI. J gave up 3 bases and V 4 bases, and 4 bases lay outside the gene matches. As to this clonotype: Its target is not known.

Sample treatment: roughly ten-day PBMC culture with coronavirus spike peptide pools or control peptides (ViraFEST assay). Sequencing of cultured CD4+ T cell DNA used the Oncomine TCR Beta short-read assay. TCRdb recomputed calls from the PCR reads with MiXCR, one row per CDR3 protein. Of about 18,000 distinct CDR3 sequences in the sample, roughly half were seen once. The sequencing sample was made of CD4+ T cells from blood, cultured in vitro. This receptor was identified in a human donor who had recovered from COVID-19. The chain employs TRBV2 and TRBJ1-2; 8 bases agree with TRBD1. The CDR3: CASSVQGDHYGYTF. As DNA, the CDR3 is TGTGCCAGCAGTGTACAGGGGGATCACTATGGCTACACCTTC.